A selection of T cell receptor beta chains follows, all from one sample in a study of cytomegalovirus exposure and HLA in healthy donors. Using immunoSEQ multiplex PCR, the repertoire was profiled, and TCRdb retains in-frame clones only, with some absent. The sample has some 200,000 clones; approximately 80% are singletons. The material sequenced was PBMCs. These receptor sequences come from a girl between 10 and 17 years old in good health and CMV-seronegative. Both conserved end residues are part of each CDR3. A D gene is named only where the DNA matches it firmly. Rows give clone size only sometimes, using once, few, many, or a class for an expanded clone.

size: .; V: TRBV4-3; J: TRBJ1-4; D: .; DNA: TGCGCCAGCAGCCAAAGCATCACTAATGAAAAACTGTTTTTT; CDR3: CASSQSITNEKLFF
size: .; V: TRBV4-2; J: TRBJ2-7; D: .; DNA: TGTGCCAGCAGCCAAGATCAGGCAGCCTACGAGCAGTACTTC; CDR3: CASSQDQAAYEQYF
size: .; V: TRBV5-4; J: TRBJ2-1; D: .; DNA: TGTGCCAGCAGCGCGACTAAAAGCTCCTACAATGAGCAGTTCTTC; CDR3: CASSATKSSYNEQFF
size: few; V: TRBV18; J: TRBJ1-5; D: .; DNA: TGTGCCAGCTCACCACGGGAGAGGAGCAATCAGCCCCAGCATTTT; CDR3: CASSPRERSNQPQHF
size: .; V: TRBV4-2; J: TRBJ1-1; D: .; DNA: TGTGCCAGCAGCCAAGGGACAGAGAACGGTGAAGCTTTCTTT; CDR3: CASSQGTENGEAFF
size: few; V: TRBV21-1; J: TRBJ1-1; D: .; DNA: TGTGCCAGCATTCGGACACCTGAAGACTTT; CDR3: CASIRTPEDF
size: .; V: TRBV28; J: TRBJ1-1; D: .; DNA: TGTGCCAGTTGGAGCTACCCCGGGGTTAGGACTGAAGCTTTCTTT; CDR3: CASWSYPGVRTEAFF
size: .; V: TRBV27; J: TRBJ2-7; D: TRBD2; DNA: TGTGCCAGCAGTTCAATGACTAGCTATTACGGAGAGCAGTACTTC; CDR3: CASSSMTSYYGEQYF
size: .; V: TRBV6-1; J: TRBJ1-1; D: TRBD1; DNA: TGTGCCAGCACTCCTGGATTCAGGGGGCGAACTGAAGCTTTCTTT; CDR3: CASTPGFRGRTEAFF
size: once; V: TRBV6-4; J: TRBJ2-7; D: .; DNA: TGTGCCAGCTGCTTCCCCCTGCTAAGAACTAGAGGGAACTCCTACGAGCAGTACTTC; CDR3: CASCFPLLRTRGNSYEQYF
size: .; V: TRBV4-1; J: TRBJ2-3; D: TRBD2; DNA: TGCGCCAGCAGCCAAGATCATCCTAGCGGGAGCACAGATACGCAGTATTTT; CDR3: CASSQDHPSGSTDTQYF
size: .; V: TRBV6-6; J: TRBJ1-6; D: TRBD1; DNA: TGTGCCAGTTGGACAGGGAATAATTCACCCCTCCACTTT; CDR3: CASWTGNNSPLHF
size: .; V: TRBV4-2; J: TRBJ2-3; D: TRBD1; DNA: TGTGCCAGCAGCCAAGATCCCGGGACAGGGTCCCCAGATACGCAGTATTTT; CDR3: CASSQDPGTGSPDTQYF
size: .; V: TRBV18; J: TRBJ1-1; D: .; DNA: TGTGCCAGCTCACCAAGCCGCTCACTTATGAACACTGAAGCTTTCTTT; CDR3: CASSPSRSLMNTEAFF
size: few; V: TRBV10-3; J: TRBJ2-7; D: .; DNA: TGTGCCATCAGTGGCCAGGGAGGCTACGAGCAGTACTTC; CDR3: CAISGQGGYEQYF
size: .; V: TRBV4-3; J: TRBJ2-1; D: TRBD1; DNA: TGCGCCAGCAGCCAAGGGGACAGGGGGGACCCCAATGAGCAGTTCTTC; CDR3: CASSQGDRGDPNEQFF
size: .; V: TRBV28; J: TRBJ1-5; D: .; DNA: TGTGCCAGCAGCCAACTCCGACAGTTCAATCAGCCCCAGCATTTT; CDR3: CASSQLRQFNQPQHF
size: .; V: TRBV19; J: TRBJ1-1; D: .; DNA: TGTGCCAGTAGTGGAGGATGGGCAGATGAAGCTTTCTTT; CDR3: CASSGGWADEAFF
size: .; V: TRBV4-2; J: TRBJ2-1; D: TRBD2; DNA: TGTGCCAGCACCATAGCGGGGGGAGGTCCGGCGAATGAGCAGTTCTTC; CDR3: CASTIAGGGPANEQFF
size: .; V: TRBV28; J: TRBJ1-1; D: .; DNA: TGTGCCAGCCGACAGGATATGAACACTGAAGCTTTCTTT; CDR3: CASRQDMNTEAFF
size: few; V: TRBV7-9; J: TRBJ2-7; D: TRBD2; DNA: TGTGCCAGCAGCTTAGCGCTAGCGGGAATGAGCTCCTACGAGCAGTACTTC; CDR3: CASSLALAGMSSYEQYF
size: .; V: TRBV7-2; J: TRBJ1-1; D: .; DNA: TGTGCCAGCAGCCGACAGGAGAACACTGAAGCTTTCTTT; CDR3: CASSRQENTEAFF
size: .; V: TRBV30; J: TRBJ2-7; D: TRBD1; DNA: TGTGCCTGGAGTCGAGACAGGGGGTCCTACGAGCAGTACTTC; CDR3: CAWSRDRGSYEQYF
size: .; V: TRBV9; J: TRBJ2-3; D: TRBD2; DNA: TGTGCCAGCAGCAAATCTAGCGGGAGGGTGGACACAGATACGCAGTATTTT; CDR3: CASSKSSGRVDTDTQYF
size: .; V: TRBV10-3; J: TRBJ2-1; D: .; DNA: TGTGCCATCAGCGATAAGAGGTGGGTCCATGGCCACGAGCAGTTCTTC; CDR3: CAISDKRWVHGHEQFF
size: .; V: TRBV28; J: TRBJ1-3; D: .; DNA: TGTGCCTCCAGCTCTGGAAACACCATATATTTT; CDR3: CASSSGNTIYF
size: .; V: TRBV30; J: TRBJ2-7; D: TRBD2; DNA: TGTGCCTGGAGCGAAACGATGAAGGGACTAGCGGGAGTGAGGCAGTACTTC; CDR3: CAWSETMKGLAGVRQYF
size: .; V: TRBV6-5; J: TRBJ1-1; D: TRBD1; DNA: TGTGCCAGCAGATTCACCGGGACAGCGACTGAAGCTTTCTTT; CDR3: CASRFTGTATEAFF
size: .; V: TRBV5-4; J: TRBJ1-5; D: .; DNA: TGTGCCAGTGGCCCTTCCCCCAACGGGGAGCCCCAGCATTTT; CDR3: CASGPSPNGEPQHF
size: once; V: TRBV9; J: TRBJ2-5; D: .; DNA: TGTGCCAGCAGCGTAGGCGGGGAACAAGAGACCCAGTACTTC; CDR3: CASSVGGEQETQYF
size: .; V: TRBV5-5; J: TRBJ1-2; D: .; DNA: TGTGCCAGCAGCTTGAACGGGGGGCGAGGTAGATATGGCTACACCTTC; CDR3: CASSLNGGRGRYGYTF
size: .; V: TRBV6-5; J: TRBJ1-2; D: TRBD1; DNA: TGTGCCAGCAGTCGTACAGGGGGCTATGGCTACACCTTC; CDR3: CASSRTGGYGYTF
size: once; V: TRBV4-1; J: TRBJ1-2; D: TRBD1; DNA: TGCGCCAGCAGCCAAGGTACAGGGGCTAACTATGGCTACACCTTC; CDR3: CASSQGTGANYGYTF
size: few; V: TRBV5-1; J: TRBJ2-2; D: TRBD2; DNA: TGCGCCAGCAGCCTACCACCGACTAGCCTGGAGCTGTTTTTT; CDR3: CASSLPPTSLELFF
size: once; V: TRBV6-1; J: TRBJ2-5; D: .; DNA: TGTGCCAGCAGTGAAACCCTATATTGGGGCCTACACCAGGGGGAGACCCAGTACTTC; CDR3: CASSETLYWGLHQGETQYF
size: .; V: TRBV28; J: TRBJ1-5; D: .; DNA: TGTGCCAGCCCGATACCTGACAGGTCATTAGGGCAGCCCCAGCATTTT; CDR3: CASPIPDRSLGQPQHF
size: .; V: TRBV7-2; J: TRBJ1-2; D: TRBD1; DNA: TGTGCCAGCAGCGCAGACAGGGGTCCCTATGGCTACACCTTC; CDR3: CASSADRGPYGYTF
size: .; V: TRBV29-1; J: TRBJ1-2; D: .; DNA: TGCAGCGTTGGGGAGGACTATGGCTACACCTTC; CDR3: CSVGEDYGYTF
size: once; V: TRBV9; J: TRBJ2-5; D: .; DNA: TGTGCCAGCAGCGGTGGGGCCCTCCCTGGCGGGAAAGAGACCCAGTACTTC; CDR3: CASSGGALPGGKETQYF
size: .; V: TRBV18; J: TRBJ1-2; D: TRBD1; DNA: TGTGCCAGCTCACCCGGGACAGCCAATGGCTACACCTTC; CDR3: CASSPGTANGYTF
size: .; V: TRBV27; J: TRBJ2-7; D: TRBD1; DNA: TGTGCCAGCAGTTTAGAGCAGGGGGTCGCGCCCTACGAGCAGTACTTC; CDR3: CASSLEQGVAPYEQYF